One and the same sample provided the 30 T cell receptor beta chains below, sequenced in a study of T cells after yellow fever vaccination. Using its own MiXCR run on the 5' RACE reads, TCRdb lists one record per CDR3 protein. The table shows 250,000 or so distinct CDR3 sequences, with less than 7.5% occurring only once. Sequences were derived from CD4+ T cells sorted from PBMCs, sampled on the day of the yellow fever booster vaccination. The receptors shown here come from a man younger than 45 who received the YFV17D yellow fever vaccine.

The V and J genes are TRBV12-5 and TRBJ1-2, with D possibly TRBD1 on 5 matching bases. V gave up 6 bases and J gave up 4 bases, with 12 bases separating them. The CDR3 covers 13 residues. Per the germline V gene, CDR1 is LGHNT and CDR2 is FRNRAP. Here the CDR3 DNA reads TGTGCTAGTGGCCTAGACGGGGGCTATGGCTACACCTTC. It specifies CASGLDGGYGYTF.

This clonotype was found many times. This rearrangement joins TRBV10-3 to TRBJ1-1; possible D gene TRBD1, 5 bases. The CDR3 runs 14 residues. Germline loops: CDR1 ENHRY, CDR2 SYGVKD. V lost 2 bases and J lost 3, with 10 bases in between. The CDR3 bases are TGTGCCATCAGTGAGACGGGAGGGGACACTGAAGCTTTCTTT. Encoded protein: CAISETGGDTEAFF.

This clonotype was counted many times. This chain uses TRBV7-9 with TRBJ2-7; 7 bases map to TRBD2. The CDR3 totals 14 residues. Germline values: CDR1 SEHNR, CDR2 FQNEAQ (reference sequence). V gave up 2 bases and J gave up 5 bases; unmatched junction bases: 6. In nucleotides, the CDR3 is TGTGCCAGCAGCTTATCCGGGACTACCAACGAGCAGTACTTC. Translating gives CASSLSGTTNEQYF.

This sequence joins TRBV18 and TRBJ1-4; D is unresolved. The ends were cut back, 3 bases at V and 3 bases at J, with 8 bases in the middle. This CDR3 has 14 residues. In germline, CDR1 is KGHSH, CDR2 LQKENI. This chain's CDR3 is CASSPPGSNEKLFF. DNA of the CDR3: TGTGCCAGCTCACCTCCGGGATCTAATGAAAAACTGTTTTTT.

The chain couples TRBV20-1 to TRBJ2-1; no clear D. Looked up from germline, CDR1 is DFQATT and CDR2 is SNEGSKA (reference sequence). With 0 bases removed from V and 6 bases from J, the gap between germline ends came to 9 bases. The CDR3 loop spans 13 amino acids. This CDR3 is CSARDSGTNEQFF. The CDR3 DNA sequence: TGCAGTGCTAGAGATTCAGGCACCAATGAGCAGTTCTTC.

CDR3 coding DNA: TGCGCCAGCAGCTTGGGCGCGCCCATCTCAGATACGCAGTATTTT. Translation: CASSLGAPISDTQYF. The rearrangement uses TRBV5-1 and TRBJ2-3, with D uncertain. This CDR3 comprises 15 residues. Germline CDR1 is SGHRS and CDR2 is YFSETQ. The V end was cut by 0 bases, the J end by 4 bases, with 12 bases between.

In its sample, this clonotype was seen a few times. This rearrangement joins TRBV5-1 to TRBJ1-6, with 7 bases aligning to TRBD1. CDR3 size: 14 residues. Germline lookup yields CDR1 SGHRS and CDR2 YFSETQ. V dropped 4 bases and J dropped 8; count of bases not matched to a gene: 6. CDR3 nucleotides: TGCGCCAGCAGCGGGGACAGAGAAGATTCACCCCTCCACTTT. It codes for CASSGDREDSPLHF. The full variable domain, completed using reference TRBV5-1 and TRBJ1-6, is KAGVTQTPRYLIKTRGQQVTLSCSPISGHRSVSWYQQTPGQGLQFLFEYFSETQRNKGNFPGRFSGRQFSNSRSEMNVSTLELGDSALYLCASSGDREDSPLHFGNGTRLTVT.

This clonotype was counted a few times. This rearrangement joins TRBV7-2 to TRBJ2-7, with D unclear. The V and J ends lost 3 bases and 6 bases respectively, with 6 bases between them. The CDR3 is 11 amino acids. Germline V gene lookup returns CDR1 SGHTA and CDR2 FQGNSA. The CDR3 coding sequence is TGTGCCAGCAGCTTCGATCTCGAGCAGTACTTC. It encodes CASSFDLEQYF.

Many counts were recorded for this clonotype. V gene TRBV7-9 combines with J gene TRBJ2-1, with a tentative D call TRBD1 (6 bases). Germline assignment: CDR1 SEHNR and CDR2 FQNEAQ (reference sequence). The CDR3 is made up of 15 amino acids. Between the trimmed V and J ends, which lost 3 bases and 7 bases, there was a span of 16 bases. The CDR3 loop is CASSFQGLGVNEQFF. As DNA, the CDR3 is TGTGCCAGCAGCTTCCAGGGGCTTGGGGTAAATGAGCAGTTCTTC. Based on the CDR3 plus reference TRBV7-9 and TRBJ2-1, the full variable domain is DTGVSQNPRHKITKRGQNVTFRCDPISEHNRLYWYRQTLGQGPEFLTYFQNEAQLEKSRLLSDRFSAERPKGSFSTLEIQRTEQGDSAMYLCASSFQGLGVNEQFFGPGTRLTVL.

This clonotype was counted ten times or more. The V call is TRBV6-1, the J call TRBJ2-1, with D unclear. This CDR3 contains 13 residues. V lost 6 bases and J lost 6, with 12 bases in between. Germline CDR1 is MNHNS and CDR2 is SASEGT. Here the CDR3 DNA reads TGTGCCAGCAGAAGTTACAGCATCAATGAGCAGTTCTTC. Translation: CASRSYSINEQFF.

The chain employs TRBV7-9 and TRBJ2-1; no clear D. The CDR3 covers 13 residues. Looked up from germline, CDR1 is SEHNR and CDR2 is FQNEAQ (reference sequence). V lost 5 bases, J lost 7 bases, and 12 bases lay in between. CDR3 nucleotides: TGTGCCAGCAGCCCCCAAGCCGGAAATGAGCAGTTCTTC. This sequence encodes CASSPQAGNEQFF.

V and J are TRBV6-1 and TRBJ2-3; D gene uncertain. V lost 8 bases, J lost 1 base, and 13 bases lay in between. CDR1 and CDR2 (germline): MNHNS, SASEGT. The CDR3 is 14 residues long. Here the CDR3 DNA reads TGTGCCAGCGAATCAAAAGGTCGCACAGATACGCAGTATTTT. It yields the protein CASESKGRTDTQYF.

The chain recombines TRBV12-3 or TRBV12-4 with TRBJ2-1; D is unresolved. Trimming shortened V by 3 bases and J by 7 bases, and 7 bases separated the two germline ends. The CDR3 is made up of 12 amino acids. The CDR3 loop reads CASSFLGNEQFF. The CDR3 DNA follows: TGTGCCAGCAGTTTTTTGGGGAATGAGCAGTTCTTC.

This clonotype was detected a few times. V usage is TRBV27 and J usage is TRBJ2-7; 12 bases align to TRBD2. Germline CDR1 MNHEY, CDR2 SMNVEV (reference sequence). The CDR3 sequence is 16 residues long. V shed 4 bases and J 4 bases; nucleotides not matched to a gene: 8. CDR3 protein: CASSSRLAGDPYEQYF. CDR3 in DNA: TGTGCCAGCAGTTCCCGACTAGCGGGAGACCCTTACGAGCAGTACTTC.

At least ten counts were recorded for this clonotype. The genes are TRBV9 and TRBJ2-7; either TRBD1 or TRBD2 may supply D (5 bases each). The CDR3 contains 14 residues. Germline lookup yields CDR1 SGDLS and CDR2 YYNGEE. V was clipped by 1 base and J by 2 bases, with 10 bases between them. CDR3 in amino acids: CASSVWDGPYEQYF. The CDR3 bases are TGTGCCAGCAGCGTATGGGACGGTCCCTACGAGCAGTACTTC.

This clonotype has just a few counts. The chain uses TRBV20-1 and TRBJ1-1; 7 bases align to TRBD1. The V and J ends lost 4 bases and 10 bases, in that order; junction bases with no gene match: 21. This CDR3 has 16 residues. Germline assignment: CDR1 DFQATT and CDR2 SNEGSKA (reference sequence). CDR3 DNA sequence: TGCAGTGCTAACAGGGGAGGACGAGGGGCCAGATTAGGAGCTTTCTTT. Translation gives CSANRGGRGARLGAFF.

This chain links TRBV6-5 with TRBJ1-2; TRBD1 agrees at 9 bases. Germline V gives CDR1 MNHEY, CDR2 SVGAGI. The trim removed 3 bases at V and 4 bases at J, leaving 6 bases unmatched. The CDR3 loop spans 15 amino acids. CDR3 nucleotides: TGTGCCAGCAGTTATAAGACAGGGGGTCTCTATGGCTACACCTTC. The encoded protein is CASSYKTGGLYGYTF.

The sample holds many counts of this clonotype. The gene calls are TRBV15 and TRBJ1-1; D is ambiguous. V shed 0 bases and J shed 2 bases, with 13 bases lying between them. CDR1 LNHNV and CDR2 YYDKDF come from the germline V gene (reference sequence). The CDR3 contains 16 residues. CDR3 sequence reads: CATSREGPQRNTEAFF. The CDR3 nucleotides read TGTGCCACCAGCAGAGAGGGCCCCCAGAGAAACACTGAAGCTTTCTTT. Full variable domain (remainder filled in from reference TRBV15 and TRBJ1-1): DAMVIQNPRYQVTQFGKPVTLSCSQTLNHNVMYWYQQKSSQAPKLLFHYYDKDFNNEADTPDNFQSRRPNTSFCFLDIRSPGLGDTAMYLCATSREGPQRNTEAFFGQGTRLTVV.

This clonotype occurred many times. The chain recombines TRBV5-1 with TRBJ1-1, with D perhaps TRBD1 (5 bases). V was shortened by 0 bases and J by 4 bases, with 13 bases between the two germline ends. Germline V CDR1 and CDR2: SGHRS, YFSETQ. CDR3 length: 15 amino acids. The CDR3: CASSLVDAGSTEAFF. CDR3 nucleotide sequence: TGCGCCAGCAGCTTGGTAGATGCAGGGAGCACTGAAGCTTTCTTT. The full variable domain, in which reference TRBV5-1 and TRBJ1-1 provide the parts outside the CDR3, is KAGVTQTPRYLIKTRGQQVTLSCSPISGHRSVSWYQQTPGQGLQFLFEYFSETQRNKGNFPGRFSGRQFSNSRSEMNVSTLELGDSALYLCASSLVDAGSTEAFFGQGTRLTVV.

This clonotype showed up just a few times. The chain combines TRBV6-5 with TRBJ2-7; 8 bases map to TRBD1. This CDR3 comprises 15 residues. The J segment lost 0 bases and the V segment lost 0 bases, leaving 1 base of the junction unmatched. The germline gives CDR1 MNHEY, CDR2 SVGAGI. The CDR3 sequence: CASSYSGTGSYEQYF. The CDR3 DNA follows: TGTGCCAGCAGTTACTCAGGGACAGGCTCCTACGAGCAGTACTTC.

The rearrangement links TRBV18 to TRBJ1-4, with D tentatively TRBD1 (6 bases). Germline V CDR1 and CDR2: KGHSH, LQKENI. CDR3 length: 17 residues. The germline V and J ends were trimmed by 0 bases and 5 bases, with 16 bases remaining between them. The CDR3 bases are TGTGCCAGCTCACCACCTGGTAGACCGGGGGCGAATGAAAAACTGTTTTTT. Translation gives CASSPPGRPGANEKLFF.

This clonotype was detected a few times. V and J are TRBV7-2 and TRBJ2-1, with unresolved D. Germline-derived CDR1 and CDR2 are SGHTA and FQGNSA. V was cut by 7 bases and J by 4 bases, with 14 bases left in between. CDR3 size: 14 residues. The CDR3 coding sequence is TGTGCCAGCACCCGATCGGAACCTTACAATGAGCAGTTCTTC. This encodes CASTRSEPYNEQFF.

The table lists this clonotype with a few counts. The chain links TRBV10-2 to TRBJ2-7; 8 bases align to TRBD2. The CDR3 contains 15 residues. Per the germline V gene, CDR1 is WSHSY and CDR2 is SAAADI. The trim removed 3 bases at V and 2 bases at J, leaving 6 bases unmatched. CDR3 coding DNA: TGCGCCAGCAGTGACGGCGGGAGGTCCACCTACGAGCAGTACTTC. It is translated as CASSDGGRSTYEQYF.

This clonotype was counted ten times or more. The V gene is TRBV20-1, the J gene TRBJ2-1; maybe TRBD1 (6 bases). CDR3 size: 12 residues. Germline V gene lookup returns CDR1 DFQATT and CDR2 SNEGSKA (reference sequence). Trimming stripped 1 base from V and 6 bases from J, with 7 bases between. The CDR3 here is CSARARGNEQFF. In nucleotides, the CDR3 is TGCAGTGCTAGAGCCAGGGGCAATGAGCAGTTCTTC.

This clonotype was counted at least ten times. The chain uses TRBV2 and TRBJ2-1; weak D call: TRBD2 (5 bases). Per the germline V gene, CDR1 is SNHLY and CDR2 is FYNNEI. There are 14 residues in the CDR3. Trimming stripped 5 bases from V and 4 bases from J, with 12 bases between. CDR3 coding DNA: TGTGCCAGCAGTTTGACTAACCAATACAATGAGCAGTTCTTC. Its translation is CASSLTNQYNEQFF.

The sample holds many counts of this clonotype. The CDR3 DNA reads as TGTGCCAGCAGCCAAGAAGGGGGGTTCCTTTCAAAGCAGTACTTC. This codes for CASSQEGGFLSKQYF. The rearrangement joins TRBV3-1 to TRBJ2-7; D tentatively fits TRBD1 or TRBD2 (6 bases each). V dropped 0 bases and J dropped 8 bases, with 17 bases sitting between them. Germline V gene sequence: CDR1 LGHDT, CDR2 YNNKEL (reference sequence). The CDR3 consists of 15 residues.

The chain uses TRBV4-2 and TRBJ2-1; D may be TRBD1 (6 bases). This CDR3 has 16 amino acids. V was pared by 0 bases and J by 9 bases, with 18 bases between. Germline CDR1 is LGHNA and CDR2 is YNFKEQ. DNA of the CDR3: TGTGCCAGCAGCCAAGACTCTAGTTGGGGGCGCGGTGAGCAGTTCTTC. As protein: CASSQDSSWGRGEQFF.

This clonotype was counted at least ten times. J is TRBJ2-1 and V is TRBV7-2; D perhaps matches TRBD2 (6 bases). V dropped 5 bases and J dropped 7 bases, with 12 bases sitting between them. Per the germline V gene, CDR1 is SGHTA and CDR2 is FQGNSA. The CDR3 totals 13 residues. The CDR3 sequence: CASSRPGENEQFF. As DNA, the CDR3 is TGTGCCAGCAGCCGCCCGGGAGAGAATGAGCAGTTCTTC.

The chain couples TRBV29-1 to TRBJ1-5, with unresolved D. The CDR3 loop spans 14 amino acids. The V and J ends lost 4 bases and 2 bases respectively, with 12 bases between them. From germline, CDR1 is SQVTM and CDR2 ANQGSEA. Here the CDR3 reads CSVGVGSGNQPQHF. In DNA, the CDR3 is TGCAGCGTTGGGGTCGGGTCGGGCAATCAGCCCCAGCATTTT.

In its sample, this clonotype was seen many times. The gene calls are TRBV7-2 and TRBJ1-1; D remains ambiguous. Trimming took off 5 bases at V and 8 bases at J, with 15 bases between the two ends. The germline V gene encodes CDR1 SGHTA and CDR2 FQGNSA. The CDR3 consists of 13 residues. This CDR3 is CASSLTLNGEAFF. In nucleotides, the CDR3 is TGTGCCAGCAGCCTCACCTTAAACGGAGAAGCTTTCTTT.